This TCR beta chain was retrieved from a study of T cells in tumors and immune-related adverse events. Repertoires were generated with immunoSEQ multiplex PCR, while TCRdb's copy carries only in-frame clones and drops some. Altogether approximately 4,600 clones are present, around three fifths being singletons, with the ten largest covering under 6%. This clone was seen a few times. Trimming removed 7 bases at V and 1 base at J, with 13 bases between. This CDR3 comprises 14 residues. CDR1 and CDR2 from the germline V gene are SGHTA and FQGNSA. V is TRBV7-2 and J is TRBJ1-1; weak D call: TRBD1 (5 bases). The sequencing used gut tissue, collected from a patient treated with anti-PD-1 therapy. The receptor's source is a female donor with metastatic renal cell carcinoma. The CDR3 loop reads CASNKPTENTEAFF. The CDR3 nucleotides are TGTGCCAGCAACAAACCGACAGAGAACACTGAAGCTTTCTTT.